The next 12 T cell receptor beta chains were all read from a single sample in a study of naive and memory T cell subsets. Findings and caveats of the study: Naive repertoires, especially CD8, held a few larger clonotypes, possibly memory cells re-expressing CD45RA.

The antigens these receptors bind are not known. Two oligonucleotides, mixed equimolar, formed the beta constant-region primer covering TRBC1 and TRBC2. Nested alpha and beta constant-region primers with the SP2 primer drove four PCR rounds on ligated cDNA. TCRdb used MiXCR to reprocess the UMI-ligation and nested PCR reads, holding one entry per CDR3 protein. Of some 110,000 distinct CDR3 sequences listed, about 14% are singletons. The sample was naive CD8+ T cells from blood. These receptors were collected from a human donor in good health.

The V call is TRBV27, the J call TRBJ2-5; perhaps TRBD2 as D (7 bases). Trimming removed 5 bases at V and 5 bases at J, with 21 bases between. This CDR3 region has 16 residues. Germline V gene sequence: CDR1 MNHEY, CDR2 SMNVEV (reference sequence). CDR3 DNA: TGTGCCAGCAGTCTAACCCCATCGGGGGGCTCGGAGACCCAGTACTTC. As protein: CASSLTPSGGSETQYF.

In its sample, this clonotype was seen a few times. CDR3: CASSSPRGQGDSNEQFF. The CDR3 nucleotides read TGTGCCAGCAGCTCCCCACGGGGGCAGGGAGATAGTAATGAGCAGTTCTTC. The rearrangement joins TRBV7-6 to TRBJ2-1; perhaps D is TRBD1 or TRBD2 (6 bases each). This CDR3 comprises 17 residues. Germline loops: CDR1 SGHVS, CDR2 FNYEAQ. The V and J ends lost 4 bases and 7 bases respectively, with 23 bases between them.

The V call is TRBV7-9, the J call TRBJ2-7; TRBD1 matches 9 bases. From germline, CDR1 is SEHNR and CDR2 FQNEAQ (reference sequence). The CDR3 consists of 15 residues. The trim removed 5 bases at V and 2 bases at J, leaving 7 bases unmatched. The CDR3 DNA follows: TGTGCCAGCAGCAAGGGACAGGGAAAAACCTACGAGCAGTACTTC. Protein product: CASSKGQGKTYEQYF.

This clonotype was found many times. The rearrangement links TRBV12-3 or TRBV12-4 to TRBJ2-3; D is unresolved. The CDR3 length is 12 residues. V gave up 6 bases and J gave up 6 bases, with 10 bases separating them. The CDR3 nucleotides read TGTGCCAGCAGCCAACGACTTGATACGCAGTATTTT. Protein product: CASSQRLDTQYF.

This clonotype occurred many times. The rearrangement uses TRBV2 and TRBJ2-2; D call uncertain. From germline, CDR1 is SNHLY and CDR2 FYNNEI. This CDR3 is 19 amino acids long. V dropped 2 bases and J dropped 0 bases, with 19 bases sitting between them. The CDR3 here is CASSELIDGLLSNTGELFF. For the CDR3, the DNA is TGTGCCAGCAGTGAACTGATAGACGGTCTCCTCTCGAACACCGGGGAGCTGTTTTTT.

The V call is TRBV5-6, the J call TRBJ2-3, with 15 bases lining up with TRBD2. The CDR3 has 17 amino acids. Germline CDR1 and CDR2: SGHDT and YYEEEE. Germline trimming cut 4 bases from V and 0 bases from J; bases unmatched to any gene: 3. In nucleotides, the CDR3 is TGTGCCAGCAGCCGGACTAGCGGGAGGGCTAGCACAGATACGCAGTATTTT. This gives the protein CASSRTSGRASTDTQYF.

The chain links TRBV12-3 or TRBV12-4 to TRBJ1-4; D is perhaps TRBD1 (6 bases). V lost 6 bases, J lost 8 bases, and 16 bases lay in between. This CDR3 spans 14 amino acids. The CDR3 DNA reads as TGTGCCAGCAGCCAGCTGGGGGCTGGGGAAAAACTGTTTTTT. This sequence encodes CASSQLGAGEKLFF.

In its sample, this clonotype was seen many times. Germline is not matched at one junction end, which may reflect a read error. The CDR3 loop reads CASRLELQEDNEQFF. Here the CDR3 DNA reads TGTGCTAGCAGACTTGAATTACAGGAAGACAATGAGCAGTTCTTC. The genes are TRBV7-7 and TRBJ2-1, with TRBD1 as a possible D gene (5 bases). The V gene's germline CDR1 is SSHAT and CDR2 FNYEAQ (reference sequence). There are 15 residues in the CDR3.

The gene calls are TRBV7-8 and TRBJ2-4; D is unclear. V gave up 2 bases and J gave up 5 bases, with 13 bases separating them. This CDR3 region has 15 residues. Germline CDR1 is SGHVS and CDR2 is FQNEAQ. For the CDR3, the DNA is TGTGCCAGCAGCTTATCCGGGCCGAACCAAAACATTCAGTACTTC. Translated: CASSLSGPNQNIQYF.

To note about this clonotype: This may arise from a read error, as a much more abundant clone is one base away. The chain links TRBV10-3 to TRBJ1-1, with D tentatively TRBD1 (5 bases). The germline V gene encodes CDR1 ENHRY and CDR2 SYGVKD. The CDR3 is 16 amino acids. CDR3 protein: CAISNADSLMNTETFF. In nucleotides, the CDR3 is TGTGCCATCAGTAACGCCGACAGCCTAATGAACACTGAAACTTTCTTT.

Ten or more counts support this clonotype. The chain links TRBV4-3 to TRBJ2-5; 8 bases fit TRBD1. CDR1 is LGHNA, CDR2 YSLEER, per germline. This CDR3 spans 15 amino acids. J was trimmed by 7 bases and V by 0 bases; bases with no gene match: 7. DNA for the CDR3: TGCGCCAGCAGCCAAGATGACAGGGGAGAAGGGACCCAGTACTTC. Translation gives CASSQDDRGEGTQYF.

This clonotype was recorded at least ten times. The CDR3 region is CASSAEGGTDTQYF. As DNA, the CDR3 is TGTGCCAGCAGTGCCGAGGGAGGCACAGATACGCAGTATTTT. This sequence joins TRBV12-3 or TRBV12-4 and TRBJ2-3, with D maybe TRBD2 (5 bases). V lost 5 bases, J lost 1 base, and 10 bases lay in between. The CDR3 is 14 amino acids.